This T cell receptor (beta chain) originates from a study of blood T cell repertoires in COVID-19. Across the study: The analysed material was cDNA or gDNA that came from T cells, B-cell-depleted T cells, or PBMCs.

Per the authors' pipeline: Amplification of reference gene primers was used by the study to estimate nucleated cell counts. Libraries were prepared by immunoSEQ multiplex PCR; TCRdb keeps only in-frame clonotypes and omits some of them. The V and J calls and clone size are taken from that table; D and trimming were inferred from the DNA. Seen here are roughly 230,000 clones, around four fifths observed once, and the top ten hold over 9.5%. The V and J ends lost 8 bases and 0 bases respectively, with 16 bases between them. Germline V gene sequence: CDR1 SGHRS, CDR2 YFSETQ. This CDR3 comprises 15 residues. Enrolled during active infection, Seattle patients were then followed longitudinally.

This chain uses TRBV5-1 with TRBJ2-3; a possible D gene is TRBD2 (5 bases). Sequencing used peripheral blood. This TCR was sampled from a woman older than 75 with COVID-19, enrolled during active disease. The CDR3, as DNA: TGCGCCAGTTGCCTCGACGGGGTTAGCACAGATACGCAGTATTTT. Its translation is CASCLDGVSTDTQYF.